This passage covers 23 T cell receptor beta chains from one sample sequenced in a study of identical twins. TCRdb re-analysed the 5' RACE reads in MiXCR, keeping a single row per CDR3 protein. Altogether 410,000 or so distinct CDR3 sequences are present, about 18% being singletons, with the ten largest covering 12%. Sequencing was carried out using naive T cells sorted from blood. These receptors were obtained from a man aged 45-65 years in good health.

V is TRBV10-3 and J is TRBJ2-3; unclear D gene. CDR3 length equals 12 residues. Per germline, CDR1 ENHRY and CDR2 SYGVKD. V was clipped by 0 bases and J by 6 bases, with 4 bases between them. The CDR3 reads CAISESPDTQYF. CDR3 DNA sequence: TGTGCCATCAGTGAGTCTCCCGATACGCAGTATTTT.

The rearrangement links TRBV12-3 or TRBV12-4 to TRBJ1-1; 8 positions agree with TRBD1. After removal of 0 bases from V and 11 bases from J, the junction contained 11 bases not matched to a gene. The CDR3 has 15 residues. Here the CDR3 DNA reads TGTGCCAGCAGTTTAGCGCGAGGCAGGGGGCTCGGGGCTTTCTTT. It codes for CASSLARGRGLGAFF.

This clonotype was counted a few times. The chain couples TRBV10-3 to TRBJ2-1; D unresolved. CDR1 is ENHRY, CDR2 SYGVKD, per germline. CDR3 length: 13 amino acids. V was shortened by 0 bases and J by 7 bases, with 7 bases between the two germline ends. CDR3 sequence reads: CAISESLLNEQFF. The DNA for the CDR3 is TGTGCCATCAGTGAGTCGCTGCTAAATGAGCAGTTCTTC.

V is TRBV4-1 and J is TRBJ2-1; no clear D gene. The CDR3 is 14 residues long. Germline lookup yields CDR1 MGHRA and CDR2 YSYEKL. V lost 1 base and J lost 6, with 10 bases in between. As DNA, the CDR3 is TGCGCCAGCAGCCAAGGTTGGCAAGCCAATGAGCAGTTCTTC. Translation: CASSQGWQANEQFF.

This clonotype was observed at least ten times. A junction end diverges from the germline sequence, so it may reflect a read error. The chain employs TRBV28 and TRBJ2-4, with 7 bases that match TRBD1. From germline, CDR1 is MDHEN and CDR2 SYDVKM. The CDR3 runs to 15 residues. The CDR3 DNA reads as TGTGCCAGCACTTTAGGGACAGTAGCCAAAAACATTCAGTACTTC. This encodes CASTLGTVAKNIQYF.

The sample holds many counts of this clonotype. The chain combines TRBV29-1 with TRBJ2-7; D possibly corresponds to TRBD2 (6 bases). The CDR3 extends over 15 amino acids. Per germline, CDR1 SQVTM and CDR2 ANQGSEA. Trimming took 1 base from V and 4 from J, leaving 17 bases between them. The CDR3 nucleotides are TGCAGCGTTGAAGCCGAGGGACCCGGAGGGTACGAGCAGTACTTC. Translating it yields CSVEAEGPGGYEQYF.

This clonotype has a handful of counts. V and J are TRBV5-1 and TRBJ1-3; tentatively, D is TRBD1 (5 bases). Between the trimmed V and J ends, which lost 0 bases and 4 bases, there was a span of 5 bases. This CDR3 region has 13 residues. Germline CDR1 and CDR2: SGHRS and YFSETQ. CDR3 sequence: CASSLGQGNTIYF. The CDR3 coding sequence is TGCGCCAGCAGCTTGGGACAGGGAAACACCATATATTTT.

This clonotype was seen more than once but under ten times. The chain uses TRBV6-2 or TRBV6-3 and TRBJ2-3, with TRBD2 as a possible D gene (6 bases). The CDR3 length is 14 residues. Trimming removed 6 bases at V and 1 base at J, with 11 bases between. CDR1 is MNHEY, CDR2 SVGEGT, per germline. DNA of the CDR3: TGTGCCAGCAGGCAAGCGGGCCGCACAGATACGCAGTATTTT. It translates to CASRQAGRTDTQYF.

The CDR3 spells CASSFNQAMNTEAFF. The CDR3 region has the DNA TGTGCCAGCAGTTTTAATCAGGCGATGAACACTGAAGCTTTCTTT. The J gene is TRBJ1-1, the V gene TRBV12-3 or TRBV12-4; D call uncertain. CDR3 size: 15 residues. V was shortened by 3 bases and J by 0 bases, with 11 bases between the two germline ends.

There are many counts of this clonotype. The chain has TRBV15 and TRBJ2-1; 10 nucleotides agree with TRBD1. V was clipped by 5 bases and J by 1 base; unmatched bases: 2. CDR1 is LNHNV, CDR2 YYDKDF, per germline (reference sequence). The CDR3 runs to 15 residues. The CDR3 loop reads CATSPGQGSYNEQFF. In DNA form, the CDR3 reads TGTGCCACCAGCCCGGGACAGGGGTCCTACAATGAGCAGTTCTTC.

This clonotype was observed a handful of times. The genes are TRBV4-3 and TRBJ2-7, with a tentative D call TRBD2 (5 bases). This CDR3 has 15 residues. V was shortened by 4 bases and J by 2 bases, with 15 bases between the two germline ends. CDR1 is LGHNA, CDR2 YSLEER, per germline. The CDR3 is CASSLQAGEPYEQYF. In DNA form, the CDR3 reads TGCGCCAGCAGCCTGCAGGCCGGGGAGCCCTACGAGCAGTACTTC.

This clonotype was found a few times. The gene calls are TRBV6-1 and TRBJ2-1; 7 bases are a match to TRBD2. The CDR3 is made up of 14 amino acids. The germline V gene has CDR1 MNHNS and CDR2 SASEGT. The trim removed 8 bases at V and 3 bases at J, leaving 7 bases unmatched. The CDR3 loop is CASGLAAYYNEQFF. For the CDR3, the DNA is TGTGCCAGCGGGCTAGCGGCCTACTACAATGAGCAGTTCTTC.

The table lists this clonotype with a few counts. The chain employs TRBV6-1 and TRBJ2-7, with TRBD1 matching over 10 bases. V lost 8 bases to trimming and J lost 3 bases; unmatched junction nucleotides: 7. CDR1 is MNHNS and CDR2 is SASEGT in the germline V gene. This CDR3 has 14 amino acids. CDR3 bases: TGTGCCAGCTCTGTGCGGACAGGGGGCTACGAGCAGTACTTC. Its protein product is CASSVRTGGYEQYF.

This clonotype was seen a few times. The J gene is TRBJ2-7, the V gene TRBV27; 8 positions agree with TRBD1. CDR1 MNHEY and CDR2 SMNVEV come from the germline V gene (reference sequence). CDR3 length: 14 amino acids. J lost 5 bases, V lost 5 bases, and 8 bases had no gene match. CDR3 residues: CASSALGQVDEQYF. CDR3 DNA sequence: TGTGCCAGCAGTGCACTGGGACAGGTCGACGAGCAGTACTTC.

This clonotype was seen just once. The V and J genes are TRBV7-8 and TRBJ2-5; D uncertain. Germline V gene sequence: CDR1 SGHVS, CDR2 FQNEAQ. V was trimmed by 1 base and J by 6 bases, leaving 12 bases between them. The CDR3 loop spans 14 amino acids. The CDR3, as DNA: TGTGCCAGCAGCTTAGGTCTAGGAGCGCAGACCCAGTACTTC. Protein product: CASSLGLGAQTQYF.

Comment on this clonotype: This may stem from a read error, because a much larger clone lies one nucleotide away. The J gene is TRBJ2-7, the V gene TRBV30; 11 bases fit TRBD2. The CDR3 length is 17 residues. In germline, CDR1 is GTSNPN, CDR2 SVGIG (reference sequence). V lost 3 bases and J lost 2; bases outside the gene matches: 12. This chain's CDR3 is CAWRSLAGGRVTYEQYF. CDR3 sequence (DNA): TGTGCCTGGAGGAGTCTAGCGGGAGGCAGGGTGACCTACGAGCAGTACTTC.

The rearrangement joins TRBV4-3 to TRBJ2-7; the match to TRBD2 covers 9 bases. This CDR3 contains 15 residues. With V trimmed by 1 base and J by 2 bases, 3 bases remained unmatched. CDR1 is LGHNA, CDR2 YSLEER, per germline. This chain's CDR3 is CASSQGTSVTYEQYF. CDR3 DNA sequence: TGCGCCAGCAGCCAAGGGACTAGCGTAACCTACGAGCAGTACTTC.

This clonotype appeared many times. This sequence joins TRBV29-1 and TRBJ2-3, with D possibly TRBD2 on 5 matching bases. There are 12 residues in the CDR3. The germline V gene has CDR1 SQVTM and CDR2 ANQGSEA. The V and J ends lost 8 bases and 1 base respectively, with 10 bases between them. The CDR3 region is CSTRAGTDTQYF. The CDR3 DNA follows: TGCAGCACTCGAGCGGGCACAGATACGCAGTATTTT.

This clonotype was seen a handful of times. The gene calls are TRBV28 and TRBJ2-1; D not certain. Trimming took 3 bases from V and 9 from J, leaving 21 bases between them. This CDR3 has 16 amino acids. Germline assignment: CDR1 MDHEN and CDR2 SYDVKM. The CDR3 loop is CASSLTAGRVHVEQFF. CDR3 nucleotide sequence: TGTGCCAGCAGTTTGACTGCCGGCCGGGTACATGTTGAGCAGTTCTTC.

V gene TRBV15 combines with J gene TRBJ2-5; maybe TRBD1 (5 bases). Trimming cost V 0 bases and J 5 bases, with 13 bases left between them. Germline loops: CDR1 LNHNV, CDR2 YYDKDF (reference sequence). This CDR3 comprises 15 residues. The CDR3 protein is CATSRENRFGETQYF. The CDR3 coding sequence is TGTGCCACCAGCAGAGAGAACAGGTTTGGGGAGACCCAGTACTTC.

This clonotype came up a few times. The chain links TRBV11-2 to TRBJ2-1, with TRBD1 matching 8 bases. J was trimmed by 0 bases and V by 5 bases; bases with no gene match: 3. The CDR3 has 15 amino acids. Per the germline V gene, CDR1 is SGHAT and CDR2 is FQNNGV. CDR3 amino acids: CASSMGTGSYNEQFF. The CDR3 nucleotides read TGTGCCAGCAGCATGGGGACAGGCTCCTACAATGAGCAGTTCTTC. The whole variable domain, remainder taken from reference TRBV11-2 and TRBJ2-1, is EAGVAQSPRYKIIEKRQSVAFWCNPISGHATLYWYQQILGQGPKLLIQFQNNGVVDDSQLPKDRFSAERLKGVDSTLKIQPAKLEDSAVYLCASSMGTGSYNEQFFGPGTRLTVL.

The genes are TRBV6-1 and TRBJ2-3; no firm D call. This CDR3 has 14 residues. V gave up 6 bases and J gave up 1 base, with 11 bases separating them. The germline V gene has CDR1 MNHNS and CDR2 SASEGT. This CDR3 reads CASSAAWGTDTQYF. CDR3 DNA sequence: TGTGCCAGCAGCGCGGCTTGGGGCACAGATACGCAGTATTTT.

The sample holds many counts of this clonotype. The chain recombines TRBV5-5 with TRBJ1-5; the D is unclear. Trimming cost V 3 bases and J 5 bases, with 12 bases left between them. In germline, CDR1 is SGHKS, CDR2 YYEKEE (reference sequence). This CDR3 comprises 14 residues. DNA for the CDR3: TGTGCCAGCAGCTCACGGGGTATCGATCAGCCCCAGCATTTT. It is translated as CASSSRGIDQPQHF. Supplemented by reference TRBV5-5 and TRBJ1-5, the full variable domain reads DAGVTQSPTHLIKTRGQQVTLRCSPISGHKSVSWYQQVLGQGPQFIFQYYEKEERGRGNFPDRFSARQFPNYSSELNVNALLLGDSALYLCASSSRGIDQPQHFGDGTRLSIL.